Below are 10 T cell receptor beta chains sequenced from a single sample in a study of T-cell memory formation after mild COVID-19. Each CDR3 protein is one row after TCRdb ran MiXCR on the 5' RACE reads. The sample has under 300,000 distinct CDR3 sequences; 8% to 10% are singletons. Sequenced: PBMCs or a T cell subset sorted from them (not recorded which). The receptors were gathered from a young man who had mild COVID-19 (a few samples of this study predate the infection). Cell type and time point are not known.

In this sample, this clonotype turned up a few times. The chain recombines TRBV5-1 with TRBJ1-1; no reliable D call. CDR1 and CDR2 (germline): SGHRS, YFSETQ. V was clipped by 5 bases and J by 2 bases, with 10 bases between them. The CDR3 covers 13 residues. CDR3 protein: CASRLAVNTEAFF. CDR3 in DNA: TGCGCCAGCAGGTTAGCAGTTAACACTGAAGCTTTCTTT.

This CDR3 reads CAWSEDSWNGYTF. In DNA form, the CDR3 reads TGTGCCTGGAGCGAGGACAGTTGGAATGGCTACACCTTC. V gene TRBV30 combines with J gene TRBJ1-2; TRBD1 is a possible D gene (6 bases). V gave up 3 bases and J gave up 6 bases, with 14 bases separating them. CDR3 length equals 13 residues. The V gene's germline CDR1 is GTSNPN and CDR2 SVGIG (reference sequence).

This clonotype was seen only a few times. This rearrangement joins TRBV5-4 to TRBJ1-4; no clear D. V was trimmed by 2 bases and J by 5 bases, leaving 13 bases between them. The germline gives CDR1 SGHNT, CDR2 YYREEE (reference sequence). The CDR3 sequence is 15 residues long. CDR3 nucleotide sequence: TGTGCCAGCAGCTTAAACGGCGGTCAAAATGAAAAACTGTTTTTT. It is translated as CASSLNGGQNEKLFF.

V usage is TRBV7-9 and J usage is TRBJ2-5; perhaps TRBD2 as D (6 bases). The CDR3 runs to 14 residues. V lost 8 bases to trimming and J lost 4 bases, with 17 bases between them. Germline V gene sequence: CDR1 SEHNR, CDR2 FQNEAQ (reference sequence). The CDR3 reads CASGRTRDGETQYF. For the CDR3, the DNA is TGTGCCAGCGGGAGGACTCGGGACGGAGAGACCCAGTACTTC.

The rearrangement links TRBV11-2 to TRBJ2-2, with D unclear. Germline V gene sequence: CDR1 SGHAT, CDR2 FQNNGV. Trimming took off 1 base at V and 6 bases at J, with 21 bases between the two ends. This CDR3 is 18 amino acids long. CDR3 in amino acids: CASSLVPPLPGWSGELFF. The CDR3 DNA is TGTGCCAGCAGCTTAGTCCCCCCGCTACCCGGGTGGTCCGGGGAGCTGTTTTTT.

The chain combines TRBV5-1 with TRBJ1-2; unclear D gene. Germline CDR1 is SGHRS and CDR2 is YFSETQ. The CDR3 spans 14 residues. V was pared by 4 bases and J by 7 bases, with 17 bases between. The CDR3 sequence: CASSPGLPGGGYTF. DNA for the CDR3: TGCGCCAGCAGCCCTGGACTCCCAGGCGGTGGCTACACCTTC.

In this sample, this clonotype turned up a few times. The J gene is TRBJ2-1, the V gene TRBV9; TRBD2 matches at 10 bases. The trim removed 3 bases at V and 0 bases at J, leaving 6 bases unmatched. The germline V gene encodes CDR1 SGDLS and CDR2 YYNGEE. The CDR3 contains 17 residues. In nucleotides, the CDR3 is TGTGCCAGCAGCGAACTAGCGGGGTACAGCTCCTACAATGAGCAGTTCTTC. It is translated as CASSELAGYSSYNEQFF. Drawing the rest from reference TRBV9 and TRBJ2-1, the complete variable domain is DSGVTQTPKHLITATGQRVTLRCSPRSGDLSVYWYQQSLDQGLQFLIQYYNGEERAKGNILERFSAQQFPDLHSELNLSSLELGDSALYFCASSELAGYSSYNEQFFGPGTRLTVL.

The genes are TRBV20-1 and TRBJ1-1, with TRBD1 matching over 11 bases. Germline CDR1 and CDR2: DFQATT and SNEGSKA (reference sequence). V shed 4 bases, J shed 1 base, and the junction held 5 bases outside the gene matches. This CDR3 has 15 residues. The CDR3 reads CSANGQGARNTEAFF. CDR3 bases: TGCAGTGCTAATGGACAGGGGGCGCGGAACACTGAAGCTTTCTTT.

At least ten counts were recorded for this clonotype. The chain employs TRBV5-1 and TRBJ1-4; D gene ambiguous. The CDR3 is made up of 13 amino acids. Germline loops: CDR1 SGHRS, CDR2 YFSETQ. Trimming pared 0 bases from V and 3 bases from J, leaving 3 bases between. The CDR3, as DNA: TGCGCCAGCAGCTTGGAATCTAATGAAAAACTGTTTTTT. As protein: CASSLESNEKLFF.

This clonotype has at least ten counts. The rearrangement uses TRBV20-1 and TRBJ2-5; 9 positions agree with TRBD1. This CDR3 spans 16 amino acids. Germline-derived CDR1 and CDR2 are DFQATT and SNEGSKA (reference sequence). V trimming: 6 bases; J trimming: 2 bases; junction bases outside the gene matches: 13. In DNA, the CDR3 is TGCAGTGCCCTTTCTGCCGGGACAGGGTATCAAGAGACCCAGTACTTC. Its translation: CSALSAGTGYQETQYF.